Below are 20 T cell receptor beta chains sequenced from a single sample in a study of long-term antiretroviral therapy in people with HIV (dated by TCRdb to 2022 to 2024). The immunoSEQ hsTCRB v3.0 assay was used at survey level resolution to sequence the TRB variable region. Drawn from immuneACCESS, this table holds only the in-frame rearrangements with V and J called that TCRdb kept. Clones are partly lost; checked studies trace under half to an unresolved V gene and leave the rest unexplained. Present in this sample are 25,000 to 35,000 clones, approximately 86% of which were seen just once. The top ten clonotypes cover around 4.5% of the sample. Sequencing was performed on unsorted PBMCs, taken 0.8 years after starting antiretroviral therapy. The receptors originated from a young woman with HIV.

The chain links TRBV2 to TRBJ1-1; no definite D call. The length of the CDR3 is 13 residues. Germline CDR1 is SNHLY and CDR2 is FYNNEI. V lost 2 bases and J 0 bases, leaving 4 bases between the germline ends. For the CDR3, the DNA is TGTGCCAGCAGTGAATCGGTGAACACTGAAGCTTTCTTT. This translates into CASSESVNTEAFF.

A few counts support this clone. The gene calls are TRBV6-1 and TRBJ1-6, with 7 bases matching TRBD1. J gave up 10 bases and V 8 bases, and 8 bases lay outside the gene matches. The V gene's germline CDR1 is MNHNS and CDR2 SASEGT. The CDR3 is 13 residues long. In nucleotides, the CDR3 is TGTGCCAGCGGACAGGAATTGGGATCACCCCTCCACTTT. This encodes CASGQELGSPLHF.

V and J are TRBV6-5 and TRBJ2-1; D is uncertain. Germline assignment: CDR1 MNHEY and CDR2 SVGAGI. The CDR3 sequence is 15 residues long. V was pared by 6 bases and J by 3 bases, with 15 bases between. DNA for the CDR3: TGTGCCAGCAGCCCCACCACCCCGGGCTACAATGAGCAGTTCTTC. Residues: CASSPTTPGYNEQFF.

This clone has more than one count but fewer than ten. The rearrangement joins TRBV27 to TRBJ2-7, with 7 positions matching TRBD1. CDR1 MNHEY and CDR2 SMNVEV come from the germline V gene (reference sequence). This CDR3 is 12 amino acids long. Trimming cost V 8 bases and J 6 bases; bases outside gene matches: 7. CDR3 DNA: TGTGCCAGCTCCCGACCAGGGGGCGAGCAGTACGTC. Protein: CASSRPGGEQYV.

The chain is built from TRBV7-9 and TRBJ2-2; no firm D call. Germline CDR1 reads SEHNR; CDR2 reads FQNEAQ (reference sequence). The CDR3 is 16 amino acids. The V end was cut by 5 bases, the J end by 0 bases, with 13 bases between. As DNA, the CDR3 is TGTGCCAGCAGCACTGGTGCAGCCTCGAACACCGGGGAGCTGTTTTTT. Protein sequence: CASSTGAASNTGELFF.

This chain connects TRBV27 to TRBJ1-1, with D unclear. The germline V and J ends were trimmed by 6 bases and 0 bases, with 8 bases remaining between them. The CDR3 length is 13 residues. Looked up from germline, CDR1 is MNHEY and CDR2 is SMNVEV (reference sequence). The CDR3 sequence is CASSTDLNTEAFF. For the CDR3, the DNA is TGTGCCAGCAGCACGGACCTGAACACTGAAGCTTTCTTT.

CDR3 amino acids: CASRDQVSGNTIYF. Here the CDR3 DNA reads TGCGCCAGCCGAGACCAAGTCTCTGGAAACACCATATATTTT. V and J are TRBV5-1 and TRBJ1-3, with D hard to call. Germline CDR1 reads SGHRS; CDR2 reads YFSETQ. V was cut by 7 bases and J by 0 bases, with 11 bases left in between. The CDR3 contains 14 residues.

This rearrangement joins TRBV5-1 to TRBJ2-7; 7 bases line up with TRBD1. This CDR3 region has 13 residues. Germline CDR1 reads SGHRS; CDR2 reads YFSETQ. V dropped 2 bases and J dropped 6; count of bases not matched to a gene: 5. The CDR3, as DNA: TGCGCCAGCAGCTTAGGGACAGCCGGCGAGCAGTACTTC. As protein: CASSLGTAGEQYF.

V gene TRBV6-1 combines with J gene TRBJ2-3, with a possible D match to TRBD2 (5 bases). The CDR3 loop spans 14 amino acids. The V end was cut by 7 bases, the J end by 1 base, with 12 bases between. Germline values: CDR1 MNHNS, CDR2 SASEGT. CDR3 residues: CASKGLRGTDTQYF. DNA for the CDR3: TGTGCCAGCAAGGGTTTGAGGGGCACAGATACGCAGTATTTT.

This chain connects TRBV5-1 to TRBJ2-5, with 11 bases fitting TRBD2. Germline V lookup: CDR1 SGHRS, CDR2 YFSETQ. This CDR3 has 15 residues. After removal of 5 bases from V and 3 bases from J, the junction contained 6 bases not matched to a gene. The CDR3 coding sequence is TGCGCCAGCAGTACTAGCGGGGGTTTAGAAGAGACCCAGTACTTC. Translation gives CASSTSGGLEETQYF.

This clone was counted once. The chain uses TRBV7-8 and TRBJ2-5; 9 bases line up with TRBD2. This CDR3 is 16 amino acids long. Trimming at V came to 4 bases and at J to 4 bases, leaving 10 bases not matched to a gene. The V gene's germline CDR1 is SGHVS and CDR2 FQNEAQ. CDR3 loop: CASSSSGGRGSETQYF. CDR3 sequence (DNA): TGTGCCAGCAGCTCGAGCGGGGGGCGGGGGTCAGAGACCCAGTACTTC.

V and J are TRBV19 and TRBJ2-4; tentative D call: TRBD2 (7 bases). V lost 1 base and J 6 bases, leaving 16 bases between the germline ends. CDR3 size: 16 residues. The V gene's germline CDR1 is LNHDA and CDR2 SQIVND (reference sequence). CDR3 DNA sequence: TGTGCCAGTAGTATAGCGGGGGGCGCGGGGAGAAACATTCAGTACTTC. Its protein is CASSIAGGAGRNIQYF.

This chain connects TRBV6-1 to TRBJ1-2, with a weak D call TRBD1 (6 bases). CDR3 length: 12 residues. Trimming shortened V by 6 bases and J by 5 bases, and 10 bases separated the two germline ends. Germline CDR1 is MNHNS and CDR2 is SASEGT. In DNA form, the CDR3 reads TGTGCCAGCAGCATGACAGGATATGGCTACACCTTC. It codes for CASSMTGYGYTF.

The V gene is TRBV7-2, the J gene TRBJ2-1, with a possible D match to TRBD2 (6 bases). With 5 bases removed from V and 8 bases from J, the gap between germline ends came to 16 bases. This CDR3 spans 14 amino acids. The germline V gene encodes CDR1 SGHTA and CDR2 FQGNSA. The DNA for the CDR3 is TGTGCCAGCAGCCCCTGGGGGGTGGCCGATGAGCAGTTCTTC. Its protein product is CASSPWGVADEQFF.

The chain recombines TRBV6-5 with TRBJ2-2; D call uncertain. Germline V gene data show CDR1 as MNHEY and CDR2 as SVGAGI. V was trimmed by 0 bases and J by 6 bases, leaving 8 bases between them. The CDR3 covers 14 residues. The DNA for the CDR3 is TGTGCCAGCAGTTACTCGAAGTATGCCGGGGAGCTGTTTTTT. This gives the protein CASSYSKYAGELFF.

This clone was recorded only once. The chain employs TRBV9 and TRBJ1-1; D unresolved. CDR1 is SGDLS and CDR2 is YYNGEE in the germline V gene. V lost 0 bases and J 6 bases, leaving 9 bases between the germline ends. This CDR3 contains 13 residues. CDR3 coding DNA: TGTGCCAGCAGCGTAGAAGATTATGCTGAAGCTTTCTTT. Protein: CASSVEDYAEAFF.

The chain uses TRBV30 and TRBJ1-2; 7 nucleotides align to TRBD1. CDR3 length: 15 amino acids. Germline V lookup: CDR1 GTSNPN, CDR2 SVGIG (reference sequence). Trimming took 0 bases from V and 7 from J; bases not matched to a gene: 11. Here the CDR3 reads CAWSVQGQGQRGYTF. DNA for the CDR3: TGTGCCTGGAGTGTACAGGGGCAGGGCCAGCGTGGCTACACCTTC.

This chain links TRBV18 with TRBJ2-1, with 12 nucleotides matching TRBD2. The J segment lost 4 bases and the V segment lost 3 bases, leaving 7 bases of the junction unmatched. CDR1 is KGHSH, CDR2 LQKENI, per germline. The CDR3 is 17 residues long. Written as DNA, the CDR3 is TGTGCCAGCTCACCGAGGACTAGCGGGGAACGTTACAATGAGCAGTTCTTC. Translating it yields CASSPRTSGERYNEQFF.

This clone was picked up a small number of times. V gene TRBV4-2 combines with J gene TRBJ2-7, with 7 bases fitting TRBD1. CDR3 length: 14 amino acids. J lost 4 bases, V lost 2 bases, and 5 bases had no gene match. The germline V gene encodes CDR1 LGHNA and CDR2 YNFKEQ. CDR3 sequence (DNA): TGTGCCAGCAGCCAATCCAGGGGGTTGTACGAGCAGTACTTC. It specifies CASSQSRGLYEQYF.

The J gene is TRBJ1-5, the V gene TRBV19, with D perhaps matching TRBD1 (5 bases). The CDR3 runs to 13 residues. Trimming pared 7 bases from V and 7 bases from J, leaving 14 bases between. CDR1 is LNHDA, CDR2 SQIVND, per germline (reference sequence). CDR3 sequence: CASTWGLSQPQHF. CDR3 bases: TGTGCCAGTACCTGGGGGTTGTCGCAGCCCCAGCATTTT.